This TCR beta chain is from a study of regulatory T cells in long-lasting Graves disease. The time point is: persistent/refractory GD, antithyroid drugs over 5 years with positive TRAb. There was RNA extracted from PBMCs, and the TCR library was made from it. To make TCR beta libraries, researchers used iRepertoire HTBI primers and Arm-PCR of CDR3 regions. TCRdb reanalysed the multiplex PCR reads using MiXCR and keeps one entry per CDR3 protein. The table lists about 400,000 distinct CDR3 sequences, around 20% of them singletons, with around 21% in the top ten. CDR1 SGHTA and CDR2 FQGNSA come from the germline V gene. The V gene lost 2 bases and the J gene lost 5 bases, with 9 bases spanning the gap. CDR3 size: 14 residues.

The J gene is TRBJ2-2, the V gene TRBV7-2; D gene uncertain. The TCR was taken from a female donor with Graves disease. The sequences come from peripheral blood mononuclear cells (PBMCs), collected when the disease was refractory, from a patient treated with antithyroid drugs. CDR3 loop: CASSLSVLTGELFF. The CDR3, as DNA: TGTGCCAGCAGCTTAAGTGTCTTGACCGGGGAGCTGTTTTTT.